A single sample is the source of the 22 T cell receptor beta chains below, sequenced in a study of radiotherapy plus CTLA-4 blockade in lung cancer. Data came from immunoSEQ multiplex PCR; TCRdb stores just in-frame clones and leaves some out. The profile covers approximately 78,000 clones, with around 80% appearing a single time and about 6.7% taken by the ten largest. The input for sequencing was peripheral blood, taken from a patient treated with radiotherapy plus ipilimumab. These TCRs come from a human donor with non-small cell lung cancer who had a complete response to radiotherapy plus ipilimumab.

The chain employs TRBV14 and TRBJ1-2; maybe TRBD1 (5 bases). V gave up 4 bases and J gave up 2 bases, with 23 bases separating them. The CDR3 is 18 amino acids. Germline lookup yields CDR1 SGHDN and CDR2 FVKESK. In DNA, the CDR3 is TGTGCCAGCAGCCCGATATTACCGGGACTGATGCTCAACTATGGCTACACCTTC. Amino acids: CASSPILPGLMLNYGYTF.

The CDR3 spells CASPPGGATSYEQYV. CDR3 sequence (DNA): TGTGCAAGCCCCCCGGGGGGGGCAACCTCCTACGAGCAGTACGTC. The chain carries TRBV12-2 and TRBJ2-7; the DNA was not used to check the table's D call, TRBD2. TRBV12-2 is an annotated pseudogene. This CDR3 contains 15 residues.

This chain uses TRBV5-1 with TRBJ2-3, with 8 bases fitting TRBD2. Trimming at V came to 4 bases and at J to 1 base, leaving 5 bases not matched to a gene. The CDR3 contains 15 residues. Per germline, CDR1 SGHRS and CDR2 YFSETQ. The DNA for the CDR3 is TGCGCCAGCAGCCAAATGACTAGCGGCACAGATACGCAGTATTTT. This encodes CASSQMTSGTDTQYF.

J is TRBJ1-2 and V is TRBV7-6; D unclear. The CDR3 is 13 amino acids. Germline values: CDR1 SGHVS, CDR2 FNYEAQ. V lost 5 bases and J 8 bases, leaving 15 bases between the germline ends. For the CDR3, the DNA is TGTGCCAGCAGCCCACCTACCGGGAAGGGCTACACCTTC. Translating it yields CASSPPTGKGYTF.

The chain carries TRBV7-6 and TRBJ2-1, with 11 bases matching TRBD1. This CDR3 is built from 15 residues. Germline V gives CDR1 SGHVS, CDR2 FNYEAQ. The V gene end was trimmed by 3 bases and the J gene end by 6 bases; junction bases not matched to a gene: 4. CDR3 coding DNA: TGTGCCAGCAGCTTTCCCGGGACAGGGGGCAATGAGCAGTTCTTC. This sequence encodes CASSFPGTGGNEQFF.

The genes are TRBV6-5 and TRBJ1-1, with 7 nucleotides matching TRBD1. CDR1 is MNHEY, CDR2 SVGAGI, per germline. V shed 6 bases and J 7 bases; nucleotides not matched to a gene: 5. There are 12 residues in the CDR3. This CDR3 is CASRGQLFEAFF. The CDR3 DNA sequence: TGTGCCAGCAGGGGACAGCTGTTTGAAGCTTTCTTT.

The chain links TRBV6-5 to TRBJ2-2; no clear D gene. Between the trimmed V and J ends, which lost 2 bases and 8 bases, there was a span of 9 bases. The germline CDR1 and CDR2 sequences are MNHEY and SVGAGI. The CDR3 covers 13 residues. As DNA, the CDR3 is TGTGCCAGCAGTTACCGGCCGGCAGGGGAGCTGTTTTTT. This encodes CASSYRPAGELFF.

The DNA of the CDR3 is TGTGCCAGCAGTTACGGCGGGACCTACGAGCAGTACTTC. Translating gives CASSYGGTYEQYF. The chain has TRBV6-5 and TRBJ2-5, with TRBD2 as a possible D gene (6 bases). The J call may not be correct, given that the DNA end is closer to TRBJ2-7. The CDR3 is 13 residues long. Germline CDR1 reads MNHEY; CDR2 reads SVGAGI.

The chain has TRBV4-1 and TRBJ2-3, with 12 positions matching TRBD2. J gave up 3 bases and V 4 bases, and 2 bases lay outside the gene matches. The CDR3 has 15 amino acids. Per the germline V gene, CDR1 is MGHRA and CDR2 is YSYEKL. CDR3 region: CASSPSGGETDTQYF. Written as DNA, the CDR3 is TGCGCCAGCAGCCCTAGCGGGGGGGAAACAGATACGCAGTATTTT.

The J gene is TRBJ2-1, the V gene TRBV5-6; D is perhaps TRBD1 (6 bases). The CDR3 sequence is 13 residues long. The germline CDR1 and CDR2 sequences are SGHDT and YYEEEE. V lost 3 bases, J lost 4 bases, and 8 bases lay in between. CDR3 residues: CASSSGQYNEQFF. CDR3 bases: TGTGCCAGCAGCTCCGGACAGTACAATGAGCAGTTCTTC.

This chain joins TRBV5-4 and TRBJ2-3; TRBD2 matches 7 bases. V gave up 4 bases and J gave up 2 bases; unmatched junction bases: 13. From germline, CDR1 is SGHNT and CDR2 YYREEE (reference sequence). This CDR3 has 17 residues. In nucleotides, the CDR3 is TGTGCCAGCAGCCTCATTGGGGCAGGGAGGGACACAGATACGCAGTATTTT. Its translation is CASSLIGAGRDTDTQYF.

V is TRBV4-1 and J is TRBJ2-6, with 9 bases matching TRBD1. The CDR3 is 18 amino acids. From germline, CDR1 is MGHRA and CDR2 YSYEKL. The ends lost 0 bases at V and 1 base at J; junction bases unmatched: 4. The CDR3 protein is CASSQEQGALSGANVLTF. The CDR3 coding sequence is TGCGCCAGCAGCCAAGAACAGGGGGCGCTTTCTGGGGCCAACGTCCTGACTTTC.

Only a few counts were recorded for this clone. J is TRBJ2-2 and V is TRBV28, with 10 bases aligning to TRBD2. Trimming removed 7 bases from V and 2 bases from J; junction bases left unmatched: 7. Per germline, CDR1 MDHEN and CDR2 SYDVKM. This CDR3 has 16 residues. The CDR3 is CASTILAGLNTGELFF. The CDR3 bases are TGTGCCAGCACGATACTAGCGGGACTCAACACCGGGGAGCTGTTTTTT.

V gene TRBV19 combines with J gene TRBJ1-5; D might be TRBD1 (5 bases). Trimming removed 4 bases from V and 1 base from J, with 8 bases in between. In germline, CDR1 is LNHDA, CDR2 SQIVND (reference sequence). This CDR3 spans 14 amino acids. CDR3 sequence (DNA): TGTGCCAGTAGTAGAAGGGACAGCAATCAGCCCCAGCATTTT. Translated, it gives CASSRRDSNQPQHF. The full variable domain, completed using reference TRBV19 and TRBJ1-5, is DGGITQSPKYLFRKEGQNVTLSCEQNLNHDAMYWYRQDPGQGLRLIYYSQIVNDFQKGDIAEGYSVSREKKESFPLTVTSAQKNPTAFYLCASSRRDSNQPQHFGDGTRLSIL.

This chain connects TRBV19 to TRBJ2-7; 8 bases are shared with TRBD1. CDR1 LNHDA and CDR2 SQIVND come from the germline V gene (reference sequence). The trim removed 5 bases at V and 2 bases at J, leaving 11 bases unmatched. The CDR3 is 16 amino acids. The CDR3 reads CASSFTGGRHPYEQYF. The CDR3, as DNA: TGTGCCAGTAGTTTTACAGGGGGGCGACATCCCTACGAGCAGTACTTC.

This rearrangement joins TRBV5-1 to TRBJ1-5; weak D call: TRBD1 (5 bases). The CDR3 totals 14 residues. The V gene lost 3 bases and the J gene lost 5 bases, with 12 bases spanning the gap. Germline V gives CDR1 SGHRS, CDR2 YFSETQ. DNA for the CDR3: TGCGCCAGCAGCTCAACAGGTCTCGATCAGCCCCAGCATTTT. It codes for CASSSTGLDQPQHF.

This clone was picked up a small number of times. This sequence joins TRBV5-1 and TRBJ2-1; D not resolved. Germline CDR1 is SGHRS and CDR2 is YFSETQ. V was pared by 0 bases and J by 0 bases, with 7 bases between. This CDR3 spans 15 amino acids. The CDR3 protein is CASSLDFSSYNEQFF. The DNA of the CDR3 is TGCGCCAGCAGCTTGGACTTTAGCTCCTACAATGAGCAGTTCTTC.

V is TRBV6-5 and J is TRBJ2-7; D may be TRBD2 (5 bases). CDR3 length equals 11 residues. Germline CDR1 MNHEY, CDR2 SVGAGI. V lost 5 bases and J lost 6, with 8 bases in between. As DNA, the CDR3 is TGTGCCAGCAGTGAACTAGGCGAGCAGTACGTC. It codes for CASSELGEQYV.

The rearrangement uses TRBV18 and TRBJ1-1, with TRBD1 matching over 8 bases. V lost 2 bases, J lost 0 bases, and 5 bases stayed unmatched. Germline V gene lookup returns CDR1 KGHSH and CDR2 LQKENI. This CDR3 comprises 16 residues. CDR3 DNA: TGTGCCAGCTCACCAGCAGGGGGCGGATTGAACACTGAAGCTTTCTTT. It translates to CASSPAGGGLNTEAFF.

The chain is built from TRBV7-9 and TRBJ2-3; 7 bases are shared with TRBD1. The CDR3 spans 15 residues. The germline V gene has CDR1 SEHNR and CDR2 FQNEAQ (reference sequence). With 5 bases clipped from V and 0 bases from J, the junction kept 5 bases outside the gene matches. In nucleotides, the CDR3 is TGTGCCAGCAGCGGACAGGTTAAGAGCACAGATACGCAGTATTTT. This encodes CASSGQVKSTDTQYF.

V is TRBV5-1 and J is TRBJ1-1; weak D call: TRBD1 (5 bases). This CDR3 contains 16 residues. Trimming stripped 0 bases from V and 0 bases from J, with 12 bases between. CDR1 and CDR2 from the germline V gene are SGHRS and YFSETQ. CDR3 DNA sequence: TGCGCCAGCAGCTTGGCCACAGGCAACATGAACACTGAAGCTTTCTTT. It is translated as CASSLATGNMNTEAFF. The variable domain in full, completed from reference TRBV5-1 and TRBJ1-1, reads KAGVTQTPRYLIKTRGQQVTLSCSPISGHRSVSWYQQTPGQGLQFLFEYFSETQRNKGNFPGRFSGRQFSNSRSEMNVSTLELGDSALYLCASSLATGNMNTEAFFGQGTRLTVV.

V is TRBV6-6 and J is TRBJ1-1; D is uncertain. The V gene's germline CDR1 is MNHNY and CDR2 SVGAGI (reference sequence). V dropped 2 bases and J dropped 0 bases, with 4 bases sitting between them. The CDR3 sequence is 13 residues long. The CDR3 loop reads CASSYVVNTEAFF. The DNA of the CDR3 is TGTGCCAGCAGTTACGTTGTGAACACTGAAGCTTTCTTT.